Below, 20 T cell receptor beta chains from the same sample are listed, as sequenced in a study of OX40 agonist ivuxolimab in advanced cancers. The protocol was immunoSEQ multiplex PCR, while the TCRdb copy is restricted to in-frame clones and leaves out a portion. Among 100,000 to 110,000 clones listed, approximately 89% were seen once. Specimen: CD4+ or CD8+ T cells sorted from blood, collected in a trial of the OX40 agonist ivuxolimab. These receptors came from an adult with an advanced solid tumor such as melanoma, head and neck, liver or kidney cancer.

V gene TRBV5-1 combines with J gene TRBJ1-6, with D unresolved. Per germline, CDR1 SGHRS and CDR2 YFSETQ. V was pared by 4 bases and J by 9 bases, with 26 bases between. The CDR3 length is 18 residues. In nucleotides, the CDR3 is TGCGCCAGCAGCATACGACCTAACCGAAGAGGTTGGGTTTCACCCCTCCACTTT. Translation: CASSIRPNRRGWVSPLHF.

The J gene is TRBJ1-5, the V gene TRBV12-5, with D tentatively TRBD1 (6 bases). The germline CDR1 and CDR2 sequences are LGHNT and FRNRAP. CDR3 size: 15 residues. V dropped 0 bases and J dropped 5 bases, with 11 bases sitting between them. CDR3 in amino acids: CASGLVRAGDQPQHF. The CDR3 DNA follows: TGTGCTAGTGGTTTGGTACGGGCAGGGGATCAGCCCCAGCATTTT.

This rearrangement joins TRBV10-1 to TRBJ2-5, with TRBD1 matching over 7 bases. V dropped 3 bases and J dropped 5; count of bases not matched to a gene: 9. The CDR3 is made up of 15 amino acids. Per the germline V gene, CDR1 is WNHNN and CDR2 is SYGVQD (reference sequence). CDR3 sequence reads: CASSDSVTGKETQYF. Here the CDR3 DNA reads TGCGCCAGCAGTGATTCCGTGACAGGGAAGGAGACCCAGTACTTC.

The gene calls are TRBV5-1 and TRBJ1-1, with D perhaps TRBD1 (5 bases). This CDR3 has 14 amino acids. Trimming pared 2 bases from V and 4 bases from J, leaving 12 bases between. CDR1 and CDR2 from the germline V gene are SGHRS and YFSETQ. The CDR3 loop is CASSFWDGGTEAFF. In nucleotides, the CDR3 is TGCGCCAGCAGCTTCTGGGACGGGGGCACTGAAGCTTTCTTT.

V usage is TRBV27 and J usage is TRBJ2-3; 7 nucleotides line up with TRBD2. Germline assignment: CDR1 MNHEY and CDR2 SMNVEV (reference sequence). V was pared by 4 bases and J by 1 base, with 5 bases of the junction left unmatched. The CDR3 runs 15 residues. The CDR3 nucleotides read TGTGCCAGCAGTTGGGGGGGTGGAGGCACAGATACGCAGTATTTT. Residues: CASSWGGGGTDTQYF.

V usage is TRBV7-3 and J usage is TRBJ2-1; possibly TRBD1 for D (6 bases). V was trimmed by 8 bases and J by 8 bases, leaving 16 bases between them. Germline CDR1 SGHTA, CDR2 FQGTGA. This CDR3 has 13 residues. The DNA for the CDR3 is TGTGCCAGCGGTACAGGGCGAAATGATGAGCAGTTCTTC. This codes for CASGTGRNDEQFF.

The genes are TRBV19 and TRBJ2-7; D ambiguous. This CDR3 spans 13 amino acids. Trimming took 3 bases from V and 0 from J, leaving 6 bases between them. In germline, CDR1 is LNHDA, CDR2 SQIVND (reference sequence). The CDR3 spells CASSMQSSYEQYF. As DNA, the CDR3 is TGTGCCAGTAGTATGCAAAGCTCCTACGAGCAGTACTTC.

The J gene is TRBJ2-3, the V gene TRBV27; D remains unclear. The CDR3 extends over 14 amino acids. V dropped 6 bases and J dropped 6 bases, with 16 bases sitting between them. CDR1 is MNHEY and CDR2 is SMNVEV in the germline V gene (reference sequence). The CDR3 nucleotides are TGTGCCAGCAGAATCACCCACTCCGGGGATACGCAGTATTTT. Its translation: CASRITHSGDTQYF.

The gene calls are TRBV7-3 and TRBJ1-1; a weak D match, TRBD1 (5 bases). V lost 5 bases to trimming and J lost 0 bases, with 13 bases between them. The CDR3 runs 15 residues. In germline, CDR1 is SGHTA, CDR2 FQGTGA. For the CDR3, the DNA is TGTGCCAGCAGCCGCGACAGCGCAGTGAACACTGAAGCTTTCTTT. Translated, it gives CASSRDSAVNTEAFF.

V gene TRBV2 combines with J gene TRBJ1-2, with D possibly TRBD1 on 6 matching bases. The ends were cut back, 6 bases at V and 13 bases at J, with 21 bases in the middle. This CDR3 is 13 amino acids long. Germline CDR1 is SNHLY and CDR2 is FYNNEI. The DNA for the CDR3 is TGTGCCAGCAGCCCCTACTTTAGGGGGGCTGGCACCTTC. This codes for CASSPYFRGAGTF.

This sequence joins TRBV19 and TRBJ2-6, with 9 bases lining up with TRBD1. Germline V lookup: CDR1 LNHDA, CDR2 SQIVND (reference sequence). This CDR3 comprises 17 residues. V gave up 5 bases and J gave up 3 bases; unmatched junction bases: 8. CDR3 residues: CASSAPGQGDGANVLTF. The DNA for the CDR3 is TGTGCCAGTAGTGCACCGGGACAGGGCGATGGGGCCAACGTCCTGACTTTC.

The CDR3 DNA reads as TGCGCCAGCAGCGCCGGACAGGGGGCCTTCATTAATGAAAAACTGTTTTTT. Translating gives CASSAGQGAFINEKLFF. The rearrangement joins TRBV5-1 to TRBJ1-4, with 11 bases that match TRBD1. CDR1 and CDR2 (germline): SGHRS, YFSETQ. V was pared by 4 bases and J by 4 bases, with 9 bases of the junction left unmatched. The CDR3 is made up of 17 amino acids.

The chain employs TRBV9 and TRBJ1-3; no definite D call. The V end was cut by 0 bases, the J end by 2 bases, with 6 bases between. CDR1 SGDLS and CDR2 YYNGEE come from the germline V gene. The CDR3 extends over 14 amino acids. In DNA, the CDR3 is TGTGCCAGCAGCGTAGAACCCGCTGGAAACACCATATATTTT. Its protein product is CASSVEPAGNTIYF.

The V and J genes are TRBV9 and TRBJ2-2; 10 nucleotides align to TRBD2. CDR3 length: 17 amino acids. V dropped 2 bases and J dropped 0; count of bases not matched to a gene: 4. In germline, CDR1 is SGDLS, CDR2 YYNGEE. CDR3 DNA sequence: TGTGCCAGCAGCGTGACTAGCGGGTCTGCGAACACCGGGGAGCTGTTTTTT. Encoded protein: CASSVTSGSANTGELFF. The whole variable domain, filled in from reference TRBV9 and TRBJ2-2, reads DSGVTQTPKHLITATGQRVTLRCSPRSGDLSVYWYQQSLDQGLQFLIQYYNGEERAKGNILERFSAQQFPDLHSELNLSSLELGDSALYFCASSVTSGSANTGELFFGEGSRLTVL.

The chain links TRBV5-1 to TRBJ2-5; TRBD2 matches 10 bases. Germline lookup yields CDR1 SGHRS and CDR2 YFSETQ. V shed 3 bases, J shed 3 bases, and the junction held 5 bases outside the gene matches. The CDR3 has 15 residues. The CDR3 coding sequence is TGCGCCAGCAGCTCCTACGGACTAGCGGAAGAGACCCAGTACTTC. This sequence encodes CASSSYGLAEETQYF.

The CDR3 DNA sequence: TGTGCCAGCAGCTTGGGACTAGCGGGACACAATGAGCAGTTCTTC. This gives the protein CASSLGLAGHNEQFF. The chain combines TRBV5-4 with TRBJ2-1, with 11 bases matching TRBD2. Germline loops: CDR1 SGHNT, CDR2 YYREEE (reference sequence). Trimming took 0 bases from V and 5 from J; bases not matched to a gene: 1. CDR3 length: 15 residues.

The CDR3 loop is CASRRWSTEPNSPLHF. The CDR3 bases are TGTGCCAGCAGGAGGTGGTCGACGGAACCCAATTCACCCCTCCACTTT. The chain links TRBV6-4 to TRBJ1-6; D is undetermined. V lost 6 bases and J 7 bases, leaving 19 bases between the germline ends. Looked up from germline, CDR1 is MRHNA and CDR2 is SNTAGT. The CDR3 loop spans 16 amino acids.

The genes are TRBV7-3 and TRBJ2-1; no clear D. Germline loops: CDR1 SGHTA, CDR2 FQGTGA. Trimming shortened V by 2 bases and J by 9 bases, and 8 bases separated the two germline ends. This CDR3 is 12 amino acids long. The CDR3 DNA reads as TGTGCCAGCAGCTTAGGGTTAAGTGAGCAGTTCTTC. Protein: CASSLGLSEQFF.

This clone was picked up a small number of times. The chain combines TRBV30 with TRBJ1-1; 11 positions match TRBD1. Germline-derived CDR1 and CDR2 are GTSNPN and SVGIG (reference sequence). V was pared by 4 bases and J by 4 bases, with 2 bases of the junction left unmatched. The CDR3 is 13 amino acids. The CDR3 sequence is CAWTGQGVTEAFF. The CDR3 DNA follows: TGTGCCTGGACGGGACAGGGGGTCACTGAAGCTTTCTTT.

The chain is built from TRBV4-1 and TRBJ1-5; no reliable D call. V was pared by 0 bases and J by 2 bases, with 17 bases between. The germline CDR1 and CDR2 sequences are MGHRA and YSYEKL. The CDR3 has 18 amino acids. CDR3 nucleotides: TGCGCCAGCAGCCAAGATCTCTTTGGCCTCCGTCGCAATCAGCCCCAGCATTTT. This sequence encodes CASSQDLFGLRRNQPQHF.